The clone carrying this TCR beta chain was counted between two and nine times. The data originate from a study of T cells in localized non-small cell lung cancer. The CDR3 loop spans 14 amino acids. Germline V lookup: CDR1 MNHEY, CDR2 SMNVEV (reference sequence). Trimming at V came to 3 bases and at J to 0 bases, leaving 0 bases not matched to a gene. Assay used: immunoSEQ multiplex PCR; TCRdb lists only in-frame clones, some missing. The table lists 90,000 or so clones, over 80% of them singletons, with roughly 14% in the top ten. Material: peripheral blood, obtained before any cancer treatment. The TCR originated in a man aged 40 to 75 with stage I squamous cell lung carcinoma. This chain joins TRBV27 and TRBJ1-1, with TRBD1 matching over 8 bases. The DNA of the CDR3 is TGTGCCAGCAGTTTGGACAGGGTGAACACTGAAGCTTTCTTT. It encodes CASSLDRVNTEAFF.